This entry lists 5 T cell receptor beta chains sequenced from one sample in a study of blood T cell repertoires in COVID-19. Assay: immunoSEQ multiplex PCR; the TCRdb copy retains only in-frame clones and omits some. The data show 350,000 to 400,000 clones, 80% to 90% seen once. The sample consisted of peripheral blood. These receptors originate from an older woman with COVID-19, enrolled during active disease.

The rearrangement joins TRBV9 to TRBJ1-1; D is ambiguous. Trimming stripped 0 bases from V and 0 bases from J, with 6 bases between. The germline V gene encodes CDR1 SGDLS and CDR2 YYNGEE. This CDR3 region has 14 residues. CDR3 amino acids: CASSVAQLNTEAFF. The CDR3 DNA reads as TGTGCCAGCAGCGTAGCTCAGTTGAACACTGAAGCTTTCTTT.

This clone has only one observation. This chain joins TRBV7-8 and TRBJ1-2; 10 positions agree with TRBD1. Germline V CDR1 and CDR2: SGHVS, FQNEAQ. V lost 4 bases and J lost 7; bases outside the gene matches: 12. CDR3 length: 16 amino acids. The CDR3 DNA is TGTGCCAGCAGCTCTTACCGACAGGGGGCCTCGGGTGGCTACACCTTC. Encoded protein: CASSSYRQGASGGYTF. The full variable domain, completed using reference TRBV7-8 and TRBJ1-2, is GAGVSQSPRYKVAKRGQDVALRCDPISGHVSLFWYQQALGQGPEFLTYFQNEAQLDKSGLPSDRFFAERPEGSVSTLKIQRTQQEDSAVYLCASSSYRQGASGGYTFGSGTRLTVV.

This sequence joins TRBV6-5 and TRBJ2-7; D unresolved. CDR1 is MNHEY and CDR2 is SVGAGI in the germline V gene. This CDR3 has 12 residues. V lost 5 bases to trimming and J lost 0 bases, with 5 bases between them. The chain's CDR3 is CASSLSSYEQYF. The CDR3 DNA follows: TGTGCCAGCAGTCTGAGCTCCTACGAGCAGTACTTC.

The chain carries TRBV19 and TRBJ1-2; 8 nucleotides match TRBD1. Germline CDR1 reads LNHDA; CDR2 reads SQIVND (reference sequence). The V segment lost 3 bases and the J segment 8 bases; nucleotides outside the gene matches: 8. CDR3 length: 14 residues. The CDR3 bases are TGTGCCAGTAGTATGCCGGGACAGGCCCTCGGCTACACCTTC. Its protein is CASSMPGQALGYTF.

The chain carries TRBV7-3 and TRBJ1-1; D gene ambiguous. This CDR3 has 12 residues. Trimming pared 5 bases from V and 5 bases from J, leaving 9 bases between. Germline V CDR1 and CDR2: SGHTA, FQGTGA. CDR3 residues: CASSPGRTEAFF. The CDR3 region has the DNA TGTGCCAGCAGCCCCGGGAGGACTGAAGCTTTCTTT.